The next 11 T cell receptor beta chains were all read from a single sample in a study of blood T cell repertoires in COVID-19. Some clones are missing from TCRdb's copy, which holds only in-frame ones; the method was immunoSEQ multiplex PCR. The sample comprises around 320,000 clones, over 75% of which are singletons, and 7.2% rests with the top ten. The source material was peripheral blood. Receptors originate from a human donor in a cohort sampled during active COVID-19.

The chain couples TRBV7-9 to TRBJ2-3, with D possibly being TRBD1 (6 bases). The CDR3 has 15 amino acids. Trimming removed 2 bases at V and 2 bases at J, with 11 bases between. The germline V gene encodes CDR1 SEHNR and CDR2 FQNEAQ (reference sequence). CDR3 bases: TGTGCCAGCAGCTTACACAGGGTTTACACAGATACGCAGTATTTT. Translated, it gives CASSLHRVYTDTQYF.

V usage is TRBV7-9 and J usage is TRBJ2-7; D is unclear. In germline, CDR1 is SEHNR, CDR2 FQNEAQ (reference sequence). The CDR3 runs 12 residues. V was trimmed by 5 bases and J by 6 bases, leaving 11 bases between them. The CDR3 DNA sequence: TGTGCCAGCAGCCTTGACACGTCCGAGCAGTACTTC. This codes for CASSLDTSEQYF.

The chain uses TRBV5-1 and TRBJ1-1; D unresolved. Germline V gene sequence: CDR1 SGHRS, CDR2 YFSETQ. Trimming pared 7 bases from V and 4 bases from J, leaving 11 bases between. The CDR3 totals 12 residues. CDR3 residues: CASGQHATEAFF. CDR3 nucleotide sequence: TGCGCCAGCGGGCAGCACGCCACTGAAGCTTTCTTT.

The rearrangement joins TRBV25-1 to TRBJ1-6; TRBD1 might be the D (5 bases). Germline V gene data show CDR1 as MGHDK and CDR2 as SYGVNS. Trimming pared 0 bases from V and 7 bases from J, leaving 10 bases between. This CDR3 spans 15 amino acids. In nucleotides, the CDR3 is TGTGCCAGCAGTGAATACAGGGTCAGCAATTCACCCCTCCACTTT. The encoded protein is CASSEYRVSNSPLHF.

This chain links TRBV7-3 with TRBJ1-1; D unclear. Deletions cut 1 base from V and 4 bases from J, with 7 bases between. From germline, CDR1 is SGHTA and CDR2 FQGTGA. This CDR3 spans 13 amino acids. In nucleotides, the CDR3 is TGTGCCAGCAGCTTAAGTTTAGCCACTGAAGCTTTCTTT. Translated: CASSLSLATEAFF.

V gene TRBV4-1 combines with J gene TRBJ2-2; D is possibly TRBD2 (5 bases). Germline values: CDR1 MGHRA, CDR2 YSYEKL. Trimming removed 1 base from V and 5 bases from J, with 8 bases in between. This CDR3 has 14 residues. CDR3 protein: CASSQVGGTGELFF. DNA for the CDR3: TGCGCCAGCAGCCAAGTGGGCGGGACCGGGGAGCTGTTTTTT.

This clone was seen only a few times. The rearrangement links TRBV21-1 to TRBJ1-6; the table calls TRBD1, which could not be checked here. TRBV21-1 is a known pseudogene. This CDR3 has 12 amino acids. CDR3: CASSTGISPLHF. CDR3 in DNA: TGTGCCAGCAGCACAGGGATATCACCCCTCCACTTT.

The chain recombines TRBV12-3 or TRBV12-4 with TRBJ2-7; possible D gene TRBD2, 5 bases. V dropped 3 bases and J dropped 9 bases, with 9 bases sitting between them. The CDR3 has 11 residues. CDR3 coding DNA: TGTGCCAGCAGTTTTGGAGGCGGGCAGTACTTC. It is translated as CASSFGGGQYF.

The chain carries TRBV6-5 and TRBJ2-7, with TRBD2 matching over 12 bases. The J segment lost 6 bases and the V segment lost 11 bases, leaving 2 bases of the junction unmatched. The CDR3 loop spans 11 amino acids. Germline CDR1 and CDR2: MNHEY and SVGAGI. The CDR3 protein is CAAGLAGEQYF. CDR3 bases: TGTGCCGCGGGACTAGCGGGCGAGCAGTACTTC.

The chain recombines TRBV19 with TRBJ2-7, with 7 bases matching TRBD1. CDR3 size: 14 residues. Losses at the gene ends were 9 bases for V and 2 bases for J; bases not matched to a gene: 10. CDR1 LNHDA and CDR2 SQIVND come from the germline V gene (reference sequence). The CDR3 DNA is TGTGCCAGCTCCCGGGACAGAACTACCTACGAGCAGTACTTC. It codes for CASSRDRTTYEQYF. The variable domain in full, with the rest retrieved from reference TRBV19 and TRBJ2-7, is DGGITQSPKYLFRKEGQNVTLSCEQNLNHDAMYWYRQDPGQGLRLIYYSQIVNDFQKGDIAEGYSVSREKKESFPLTVTSAQKNPTAFYLCASSRDRTTYEQYFGPGTRLTVT.

The gene calls are TRBV29-1 and TRBJ1-2; D gene unclear. V dropped 3 bases and J dropped 6 bases, with 8 bases sitting between them. CDR3 size: 11 residues. The germline CDR1 and CDR2 sequences are SQVTM and ANQGSEA. The DNA for the CDR3 is TGCAGCGTTGAGCTCGACAATGGCTACACCTTC. It specifies CSVELDNGYTF.